This entry describes one T cell receptor beta chain. Recovered participants had two consecutive negative NP/OP PCR tests, healthcare professional clearance, or symptom resolution. This record belongs to a study of blood T cell repertoires in COVID-19. Original processing notes: It was from reference gene primer amplification that nucleated cell counts were estimated. Method: immunoSEQ multiplex PCR; TCRdb's copy keeps in-frame clones and lacks some. The V and J calls and the clone size are those of that table, but D and trimming were determined from the DNA. The data hold approximately 230,000 clones, with 85% to 90% observed a single time. Sequenced material: PBMCs or T cells enriched from blood (not recorded which). The TCR comes from a man aged 18 to 29 who had recovered from COVID-19.

As DNA, the CDR3 is TGCGCCAGCAGCTTGGGGACAGGGGGCAGCTACAATGAGCAGTTCTTC. Translation: CASSLGTGGSYNEQFF. V usage is TRBV5-1 and J usage is TRBJ2-1; 11 positions agree with TRBD1. J lost 3 bases, V lost 0 bases, and 2 bases had no gene match. The CDR3 length is 16 residues. Germline assignment: CDR1 SGHRS and CDR2 YFSETQ.